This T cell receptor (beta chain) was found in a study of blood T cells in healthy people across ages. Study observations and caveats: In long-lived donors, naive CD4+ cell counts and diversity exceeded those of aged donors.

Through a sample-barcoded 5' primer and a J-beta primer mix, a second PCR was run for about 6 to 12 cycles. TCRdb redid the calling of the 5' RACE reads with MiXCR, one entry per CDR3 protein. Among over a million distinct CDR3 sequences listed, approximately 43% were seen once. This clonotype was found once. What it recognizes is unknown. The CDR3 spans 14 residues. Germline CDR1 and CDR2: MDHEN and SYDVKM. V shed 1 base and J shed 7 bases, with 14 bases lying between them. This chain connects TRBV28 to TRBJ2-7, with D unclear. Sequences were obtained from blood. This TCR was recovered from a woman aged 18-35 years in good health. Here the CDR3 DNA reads TGTGCCAGCAGTTTATTTTCCCGGCCTGGAGAGCAGTACTTC. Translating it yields CASSLFSRPGEQYF. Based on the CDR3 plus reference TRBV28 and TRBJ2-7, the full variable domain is DVKVTQSSRYLVKRTGEKVFLECVQDMDHENMFWYRQDPGLGLRLIYFSYDVKMKEKGDIPEGYSVSREKKERFSLILESASTNQTSMYLCASSLFSRPGEQYFGPGTRLTVT.